This T cell receptor (beta chain) emerged from a study of blood T cell repertoires in COVID-19. Concerning this clone itself: A junction end diverges from the germline sequence, so it may reflect a read error. This specimen includes other DNA sequences encoding the same CDR3.

Only in-frame clones appear in the TCRdb table, and some are missing; sequencing was by immunoSEQ multiplex PCR. This sample has some 180,000 clones, with about four fifths found just once. Followed longitudinally, the Seattle patients had been enrolled during active infection. This CDR3 region has 15 residues. CDR1 and CDR2 (germline): KGHSH, LQKENI. Source material: peripheral blood. This chain links TRBV18 with TRBJ1-1, with D possibly matching TRBD1 (6 bases). The TCR comes from a woman at least 80 years old with COVID-19, enrolled during active disease. The DNA of the CDR3 is TGCGCCAGCTCACCACGCAGGGGACAAAGTAGCGAAGCTTTCTTT. This translates into CASSPRRGQSSEAFF.